The clone carrying this T cell receptor (beta chain) has at least ten counts. What it binds is not known. The data were taken from a study of T cell repertoires in cytomegalovirus infection. Whole-study context: A matching HLA type, together with CMV infection, was signaled by public TCR beta signatures. Study results and limitations: Dominating the ex vivo response were TCR beta clonotypes that were CMV-specific and HLA-C-restricted. The study identified carriers of CMV plus the relevant HLA from cumulative public TCR beta family frequency.

In TCRdb, the reads were re-called with MiXCR into one record per CDR3 protein. The sample lists more than 350,000 distinct CDR3 sequences, around 32% occurring once. This CDR3 contains 20 residues. Germline values: CDR1 MGHRA, CDR2 YSYEKL. The V and J ends lost 0 bases and 0 bases respectively, with 22 bases between them. This rearrangement joins TRBV4-1 to TRBJ2-3, with a tentative D call TRBD2 (8 bases). Sequencing used PBMCs. This sequence originates from a human donor in good health (CMV status not recorded). Some clones in this sample may be carry-over from other donors' samples. CDR3 amino acids: CASSQEGGGGSSLSTDTQYF. CDR3 nucleotide sequence: TGCGCCAGCAGCCAAGAAGGGGGCGGGGGGTCCTCTCTGAGCACAGATACGCAGTATTTT.